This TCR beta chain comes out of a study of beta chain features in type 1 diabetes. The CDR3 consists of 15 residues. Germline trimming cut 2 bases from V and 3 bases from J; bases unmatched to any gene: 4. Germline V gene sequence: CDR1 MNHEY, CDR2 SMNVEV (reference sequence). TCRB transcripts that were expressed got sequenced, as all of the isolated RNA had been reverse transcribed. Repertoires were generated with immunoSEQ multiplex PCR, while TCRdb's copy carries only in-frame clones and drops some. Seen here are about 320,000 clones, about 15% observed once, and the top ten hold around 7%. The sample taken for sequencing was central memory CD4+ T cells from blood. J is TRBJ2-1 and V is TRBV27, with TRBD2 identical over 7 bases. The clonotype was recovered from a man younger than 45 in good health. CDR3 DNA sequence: TGTGCCAGCAGTTTAAGGGCGGGAGTCTACAATGAGCAGTTCTTC. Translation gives CASSLRAGVYNEQFF.